This T cell receptor beta chain was observed in a study of T cells in Graves' hyperthyroidism and ophthalmopathy. This clonotype was detected many times. Antigen specificity is unknown. Newly diagnosed hyperthyroidism patients aged 18 to 65 years had disease lasting under 2 months. CDR3 length equals 14 residues. From germline, CDR1 is DFQATT and CDR2 SNEGSKA (reference sequence). TCR beta CDR3 regions were amplified from RNA transcripts. First-round RT-PCR targeting the TCR CDR3 was performed with the HTBI primer set. One entry per CDR3 protein, called by TCRdb with MiXCR from the multiplex PCR reads. The table includes about 400,000 distinct CDR3 sequences, more than 13% detected once. The study's findings and limits: Ophthalmopathy, as predicted by the model, came a median around 6 months after the prediction. Most expanded thyroid clonotypes above 0.001 also appeared in blood.

The gene calls are TRBV20-1 and TRBJ2-7, with 7 bases fitting TRBD2. The source of this sequence is a woman younger than 45 with Graves' hyperthyroidism. Specimen: blood. CDR3 sequence: CSTPGGARGGEQYF. Here the CDR3 DNA reads TGCAGCACTCCGGGAGGAGCCCGAGGTGGCGAGCAGTACTTC.